This T cell receptor beta chain originates from a study of blood T cell repertoires in COVID-19. Whole-study context: Acute and convalescent COVID-19 samples came from the United States, Italy and Spain. PBMCs, B-cell-depleted T cells, or T cells were the source of the cDNA or gDNA that made up the material.

Comments on this clone: The junction and the germline gene differ at one end; a read error may be behind it.

CDR3 length: 16 residues. Germline loops: CDR1 MNHNS, CDR2 SASEGT. Here immunoSEQ multiplex PCR was the method, and the copy in TCRdb shows in-frame clones only, minus some. The sample consists of fewer than 110,000 clones, roughly 92% of them appearing once. The gene calls are TRBV6-1 and TRBJ1-5; TRBD1 agrees at 10 bases. The sample taken for sequencing was peripheral blood. The source is a man in his fifties with active COVID-19. The chain's CDR3 is CASREATGGAGQPQHF. The CDR3, as DNA: TGTGCCAGCAGAGAAGCGACAGGGGGCGCTGGGCAGCCCCAGCATTTT.